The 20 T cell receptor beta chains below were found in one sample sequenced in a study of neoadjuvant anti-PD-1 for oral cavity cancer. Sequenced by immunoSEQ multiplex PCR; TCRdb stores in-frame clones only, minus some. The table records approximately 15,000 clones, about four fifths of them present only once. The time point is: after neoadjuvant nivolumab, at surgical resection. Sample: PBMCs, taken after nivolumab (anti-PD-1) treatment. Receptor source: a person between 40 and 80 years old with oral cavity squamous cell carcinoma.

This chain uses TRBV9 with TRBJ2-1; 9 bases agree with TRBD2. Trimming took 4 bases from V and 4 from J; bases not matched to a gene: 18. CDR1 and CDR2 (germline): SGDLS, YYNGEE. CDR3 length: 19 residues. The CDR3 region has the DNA TGTGCCAGCAGCCACCCTCTGGGAAAACTAGCGGGCTTATACAATGAGCAGTTCTTC. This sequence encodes CASSHPLGKLAGLYNEQFF. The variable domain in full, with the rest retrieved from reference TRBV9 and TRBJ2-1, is DSGVTQTPKHLITATGQRVTLRCSPRSGDLSVYWYQQSLDQGLQFLIQYYNGEERAKGNILERFSAQQFPDLHSELNLSSLELGDSALYFCASSHPLGKLAGLYNEQFFGPGTRLTVL.

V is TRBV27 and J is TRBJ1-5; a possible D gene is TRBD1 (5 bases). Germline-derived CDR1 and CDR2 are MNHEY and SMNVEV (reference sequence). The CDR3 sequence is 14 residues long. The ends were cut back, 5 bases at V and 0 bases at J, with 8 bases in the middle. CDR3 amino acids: CASSDSSSNQPQHF. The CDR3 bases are TGTGCCAGCAGTGACAGCTCTAGCAATCAGCCCCAGCATTTT.

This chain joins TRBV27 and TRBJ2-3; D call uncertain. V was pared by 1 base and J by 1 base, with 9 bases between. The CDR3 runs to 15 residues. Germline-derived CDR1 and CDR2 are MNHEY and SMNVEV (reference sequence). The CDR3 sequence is CASSLWRKGTDTQYF. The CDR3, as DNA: TGTGCCAGCAGTTTATGGCGGAAAGGCACAGATACGCAGTATTTT.

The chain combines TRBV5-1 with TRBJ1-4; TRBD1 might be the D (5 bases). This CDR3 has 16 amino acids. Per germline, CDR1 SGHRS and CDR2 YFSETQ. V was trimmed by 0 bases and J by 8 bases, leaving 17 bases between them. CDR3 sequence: CASSLVSGGDGEKLFF. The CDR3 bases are TGCGCCAGCAGCTTGGTAAGCGGAGGGGACGGCGAAAAACTGTTTTTT. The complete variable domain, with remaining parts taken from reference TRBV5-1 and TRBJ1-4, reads KAGVTQTPRYLIKTRGQQVTLSCSPISGHRSVSWYQQTPGQGLQFLFEYFSETQRNKGNFPGRFSGRQFSNSRSEMNVSTLELGDSALYLCASSLVSGGDGEKLFFGSGTQLSVL.

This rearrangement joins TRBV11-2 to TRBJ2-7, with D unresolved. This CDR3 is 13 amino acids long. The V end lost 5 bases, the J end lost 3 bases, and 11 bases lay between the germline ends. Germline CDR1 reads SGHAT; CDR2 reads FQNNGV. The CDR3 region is CASSIGSLYEQYF. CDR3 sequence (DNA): TGTGCCAGCAGCATCGGGTCCCTCTACGAGCAGTACTTC.

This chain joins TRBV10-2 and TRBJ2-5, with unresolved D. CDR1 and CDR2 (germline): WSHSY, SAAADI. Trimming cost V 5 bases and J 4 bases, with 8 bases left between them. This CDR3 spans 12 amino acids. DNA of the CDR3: TGCGCCAGCAGTCCTCTCAGAGAGACCCAGTACTTC. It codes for CASSPLRETQYF.

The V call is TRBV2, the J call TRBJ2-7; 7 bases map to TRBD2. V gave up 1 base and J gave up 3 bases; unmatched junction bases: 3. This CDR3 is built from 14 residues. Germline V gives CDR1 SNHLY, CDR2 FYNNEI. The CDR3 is CASSEGGGVYEQYF. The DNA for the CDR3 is TGTGCCAGCAGTGAAGGGGGGGGAGTCTACGAGCAGTACTTC.

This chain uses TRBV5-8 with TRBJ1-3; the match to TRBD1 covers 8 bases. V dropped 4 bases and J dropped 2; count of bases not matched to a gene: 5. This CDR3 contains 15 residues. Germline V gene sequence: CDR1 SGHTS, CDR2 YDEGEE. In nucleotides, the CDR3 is TGTGCCAGCAGCATGACAGGGGTTACTGGAAACACCATATATTTT. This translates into CASSMTGVTGNTIYF. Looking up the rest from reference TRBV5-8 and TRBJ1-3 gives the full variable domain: EAGVTQSPTHLIKTRGQQATLRCSPISGHTSVYWYQQALGLGLQFLLWYDEGEERNRGNFPPRFSGRQFPNYSSELNVNALELEDSALYLCASSMTGVTGNTIYFGEGSWLTVV.

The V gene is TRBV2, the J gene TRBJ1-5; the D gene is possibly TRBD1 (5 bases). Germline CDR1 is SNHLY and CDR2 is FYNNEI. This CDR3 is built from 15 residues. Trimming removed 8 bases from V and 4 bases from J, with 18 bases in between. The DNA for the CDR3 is TGTGCCAGCTTAAGGGGACCTACCCCAAATCAGCCCCAGCATTTT. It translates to CASLRGPTPNQPQHF.

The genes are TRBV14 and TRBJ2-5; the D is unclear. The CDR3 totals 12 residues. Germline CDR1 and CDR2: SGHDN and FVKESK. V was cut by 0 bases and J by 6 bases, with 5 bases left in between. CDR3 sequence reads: CASSQDIQTQYF. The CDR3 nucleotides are TGTGCCAGCAGCCAAGATATACAGACCCAGTACTTC.

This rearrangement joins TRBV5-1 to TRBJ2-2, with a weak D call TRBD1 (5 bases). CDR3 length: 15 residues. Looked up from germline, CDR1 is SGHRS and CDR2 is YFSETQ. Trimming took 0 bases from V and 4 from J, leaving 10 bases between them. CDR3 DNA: TGCGCCAGCAGCTTGGCCCGACAGCTCACCGGGGAGCTGTTTTTT. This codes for CASSLARQLTGELFF.

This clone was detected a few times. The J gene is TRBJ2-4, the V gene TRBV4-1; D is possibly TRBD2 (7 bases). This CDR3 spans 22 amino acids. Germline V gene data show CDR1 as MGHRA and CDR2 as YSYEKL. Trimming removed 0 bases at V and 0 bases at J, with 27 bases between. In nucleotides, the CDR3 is TGCGCCAGCAGCCAAGAGGGTGGGGGGGCACGCACCTACTTCCTAGCCAAAAACATTCAGTACTTC. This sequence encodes CASSQEGGGARTYFLAKNIQYF.

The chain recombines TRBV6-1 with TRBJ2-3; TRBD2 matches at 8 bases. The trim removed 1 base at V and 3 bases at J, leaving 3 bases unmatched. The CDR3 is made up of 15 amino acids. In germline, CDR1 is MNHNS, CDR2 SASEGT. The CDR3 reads CASSEGGGRTDTQYF. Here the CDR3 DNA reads TGTGCCAGCAGTGAAGGTGGCGGGAGGACAGATACGCAGTATTTT.

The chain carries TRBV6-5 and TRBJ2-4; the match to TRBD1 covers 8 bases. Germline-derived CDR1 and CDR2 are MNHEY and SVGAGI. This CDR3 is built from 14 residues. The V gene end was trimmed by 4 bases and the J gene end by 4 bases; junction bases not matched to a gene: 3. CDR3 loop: CASSSGTGKNIQYF. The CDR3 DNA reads TGTGCCAGCAGTTCCGGGACAGGAAAAAACATTCAGTACTTC.

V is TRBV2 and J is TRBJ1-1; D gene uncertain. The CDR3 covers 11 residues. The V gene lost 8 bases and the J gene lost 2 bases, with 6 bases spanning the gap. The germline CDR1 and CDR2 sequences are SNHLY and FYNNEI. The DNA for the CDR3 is TGTGCCAGCGAAGTTAACACTGAAGCTTTCTTT. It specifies CASEVNTEAFF.

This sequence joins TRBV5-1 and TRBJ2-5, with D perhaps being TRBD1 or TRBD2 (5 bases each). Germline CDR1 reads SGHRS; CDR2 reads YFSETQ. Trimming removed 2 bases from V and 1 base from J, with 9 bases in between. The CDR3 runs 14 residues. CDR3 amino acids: CASSFEGPQETQYF. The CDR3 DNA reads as TGCGCCAGCAGCTTCGAGGGGCCCCAAGAGACCCAGTACTTC.

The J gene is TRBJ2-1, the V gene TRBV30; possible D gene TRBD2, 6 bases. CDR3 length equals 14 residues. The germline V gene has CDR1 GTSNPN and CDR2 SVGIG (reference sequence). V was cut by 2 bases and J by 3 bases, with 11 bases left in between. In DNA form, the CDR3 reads TGTGCCTGGAGTTACGGGAGCGGCTACAATGAGCAGTTCTTC. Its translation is CAWSYGSGYNEQFF.

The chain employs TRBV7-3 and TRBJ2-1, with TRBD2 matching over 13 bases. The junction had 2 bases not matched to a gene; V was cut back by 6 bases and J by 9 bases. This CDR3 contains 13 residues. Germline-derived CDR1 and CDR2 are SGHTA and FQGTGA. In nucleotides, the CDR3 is TGTGCCAGCAGACTAGCGGGAGGGCGTGAGCAGTTCTTC. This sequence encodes CASRLAGGREQFF. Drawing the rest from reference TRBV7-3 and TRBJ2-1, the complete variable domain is GAGVSQTPSNKVTEKGKYVELRCDPISGHTALYWYRQSLGQGPEFLIYFQGTGAADDSGLPNDRFFAVRPEGSVSTLKIQRTERGDSAVYLCASRLAGGREQFFGPGTRLTVL.

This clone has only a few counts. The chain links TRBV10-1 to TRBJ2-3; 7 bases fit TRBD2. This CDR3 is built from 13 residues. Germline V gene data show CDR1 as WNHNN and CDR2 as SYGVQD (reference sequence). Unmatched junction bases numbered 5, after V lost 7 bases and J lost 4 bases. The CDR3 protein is CASNPGGSDTQYF. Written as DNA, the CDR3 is TGCGCCAGCAATCCGGGAGGCTCAGATACGCAGTATTTT.

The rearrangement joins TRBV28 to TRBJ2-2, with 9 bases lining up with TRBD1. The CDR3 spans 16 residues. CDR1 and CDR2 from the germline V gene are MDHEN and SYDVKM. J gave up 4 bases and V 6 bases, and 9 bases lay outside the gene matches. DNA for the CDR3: TGTGCCAGCAGATCCCCGGGACAGGGTGGCACCGGGGAGCTGTTTTTT. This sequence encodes CASRSPGQGGTGELFF.